Described below is a single T cell receptor beta chain sequence and its context. This sample was included in a study of blood T cell repertoires in COVID-19. Looking at the study overall: Collection of acute and convalescent COVID-19 samples took place in the United States, Italy and Spain. T cells, B-cell-depleted T cells, or PBMCs supplied cDNA or gDNA.

The CDR3 totals 16 residues. CDR1 is LNHDA, CDR2 SQIVND, per germline (reference sequence). The trim removed 1 base at V and 2 bases at J, leaving 7 bases unmatched. Produced via immunoSEQ multiplex PCR; TCRdb's table is partial and in-frame only. Among about 110,000 clones, 85% to 90% were seen once, and the ten largest hold 32%. Material for sequencing was peripheral blood. This chain joins TRBV19 and TRBJ1-1, with 7 bases aligning to TRBD1. The receptor's source is a woman of 80 years or more with acute or convalescent COVID-19. CDR3 region: CASSIGTGGGNTEAFF. In DNA form, the CDR3 reads TGTGCCAGTAGTATAGGGACAGGTGGAGGCAACACTGAAGCTTTCTTT.